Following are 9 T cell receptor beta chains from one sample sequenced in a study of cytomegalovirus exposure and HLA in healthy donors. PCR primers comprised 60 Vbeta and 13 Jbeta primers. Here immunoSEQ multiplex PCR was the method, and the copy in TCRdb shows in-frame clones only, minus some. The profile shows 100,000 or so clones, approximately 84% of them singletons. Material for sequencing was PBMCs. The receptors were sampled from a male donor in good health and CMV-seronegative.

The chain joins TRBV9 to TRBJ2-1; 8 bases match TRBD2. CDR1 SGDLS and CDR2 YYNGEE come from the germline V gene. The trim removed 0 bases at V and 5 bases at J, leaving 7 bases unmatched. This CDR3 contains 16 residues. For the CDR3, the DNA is TGTGCCAGCAGCGTAGGGGTGGTAGCGGGAAACAATGAGCAGTTCTTC. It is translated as CASSVGVVAGNNEQFF.

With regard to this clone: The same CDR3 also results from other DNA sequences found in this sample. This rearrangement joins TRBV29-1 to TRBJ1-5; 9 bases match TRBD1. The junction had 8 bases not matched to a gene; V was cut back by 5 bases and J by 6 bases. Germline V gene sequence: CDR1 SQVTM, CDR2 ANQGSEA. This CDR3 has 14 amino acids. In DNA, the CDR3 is TGCAGCGTTAACTCCGGGACAGGGAGTCAGCCCCAGCATTTT. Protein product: CSVNSGTGSQPQHF.

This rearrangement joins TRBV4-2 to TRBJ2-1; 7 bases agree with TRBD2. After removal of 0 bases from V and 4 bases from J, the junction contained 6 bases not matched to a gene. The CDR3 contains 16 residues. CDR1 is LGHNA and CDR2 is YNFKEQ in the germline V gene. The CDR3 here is CASSQDFGGGYNEQFF. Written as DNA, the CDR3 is TGTGCCAGCAGCCAAGATTTTGGCGGGGGATACAATGAGCAGTTCTTC.

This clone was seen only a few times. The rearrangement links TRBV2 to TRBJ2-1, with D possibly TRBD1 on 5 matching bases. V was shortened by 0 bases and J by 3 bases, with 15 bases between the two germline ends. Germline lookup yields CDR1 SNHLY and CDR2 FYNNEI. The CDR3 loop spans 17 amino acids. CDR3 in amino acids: CASSEAPLFDSYNEQFF. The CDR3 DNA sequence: TGTGCCAGCAGTGAAGCCCCCCTATTTGACAGCTACAATGAGCAGTTCTTC. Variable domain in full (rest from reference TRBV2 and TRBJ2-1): EPEVTQTPSHQVTQMGQEVILRCVPISNHLYFYWYRQILGQKVEFLVSFYNNEISEKSEIFDDQFSVERPDGSNFTLKIRSTKLEDSAMYFCASSEAPLFDSYNEQFFGPGTRLTVL.

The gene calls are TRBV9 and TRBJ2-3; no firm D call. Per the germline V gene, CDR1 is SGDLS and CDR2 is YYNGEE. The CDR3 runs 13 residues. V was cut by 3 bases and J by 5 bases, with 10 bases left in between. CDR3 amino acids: CASSGSTGDTQYF. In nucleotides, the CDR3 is TGTGCCAGCAGCGGCTCAACCGGAGATACGCAGTATTTT. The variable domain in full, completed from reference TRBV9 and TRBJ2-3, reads DSGVTQTPKHLITATGQRVTLRCSPRSGDLSVYWYQQSLDQGLQFLIQYYNGEERAKGNILERFSAQQFPDLHSELNLSSLELGDSALYFCASSGSTGDTQYFGPGTRLTVL.

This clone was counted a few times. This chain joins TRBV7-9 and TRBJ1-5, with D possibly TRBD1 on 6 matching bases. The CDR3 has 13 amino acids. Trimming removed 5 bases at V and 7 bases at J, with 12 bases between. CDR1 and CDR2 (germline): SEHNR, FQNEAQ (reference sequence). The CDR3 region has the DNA TGTGCCAGCAGCGTAAACAGGGACCAGCCCCAGCATTTT. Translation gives CASSVNRDQPQHF.

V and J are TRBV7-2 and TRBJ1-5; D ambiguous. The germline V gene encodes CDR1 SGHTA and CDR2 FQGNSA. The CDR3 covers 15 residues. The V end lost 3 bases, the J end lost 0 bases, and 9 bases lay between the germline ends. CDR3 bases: TGTGCCAGCAGCTTTGGTGGCTTTAGCAATCAGCCCCAGCATTTT. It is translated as CASSFGGFSNQPQHF.

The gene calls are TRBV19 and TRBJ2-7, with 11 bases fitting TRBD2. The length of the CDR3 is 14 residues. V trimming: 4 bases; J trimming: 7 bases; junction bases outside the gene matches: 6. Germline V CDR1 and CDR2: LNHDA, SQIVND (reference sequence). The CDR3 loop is CASSKLAGAREQYF. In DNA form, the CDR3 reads TGTGCCAGTAGTAAACTAGCGGGAGCTAGGGAGCAGTACTTC.

CDR3 sequence: CASSSNRGKSTEAFF. In DNA, the CDR3 is TGTGCCAGCAGCTCAAACAGGGGTAAGAGCACTGAAGCTTTCTTT. This chain joins TRBV11-3 and TRBJ1-1; 7 bases match TRBD1. Germline CDR1 reads SGHNT; CDR2 reads YENEEA. Germline trimming cut 4 bases from V and 4 bases from J; bases unmatched to any gene: 9. This CDR3 is 15 amino acids long.